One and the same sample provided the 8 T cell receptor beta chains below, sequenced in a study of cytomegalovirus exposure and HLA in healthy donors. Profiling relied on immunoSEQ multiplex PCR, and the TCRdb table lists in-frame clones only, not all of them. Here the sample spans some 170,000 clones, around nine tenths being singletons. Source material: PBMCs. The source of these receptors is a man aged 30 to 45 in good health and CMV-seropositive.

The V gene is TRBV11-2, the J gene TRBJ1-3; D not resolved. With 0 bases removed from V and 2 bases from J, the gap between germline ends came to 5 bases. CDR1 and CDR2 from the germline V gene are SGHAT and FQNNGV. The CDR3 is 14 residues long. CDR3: CASSLERAGNTIYF. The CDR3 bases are TGTGCCAGCAGCTTAGAAAGGGCTGGAAACACCATATATTTT.

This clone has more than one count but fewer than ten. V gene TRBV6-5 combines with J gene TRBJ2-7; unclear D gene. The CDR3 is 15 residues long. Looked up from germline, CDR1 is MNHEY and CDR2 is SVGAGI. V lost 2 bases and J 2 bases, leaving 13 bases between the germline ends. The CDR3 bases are TGTGCCAGCAGTTACAGCACGGGCAATACCTACGAGCAGTACTTC. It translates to CASSYSTGNTYEQYF.

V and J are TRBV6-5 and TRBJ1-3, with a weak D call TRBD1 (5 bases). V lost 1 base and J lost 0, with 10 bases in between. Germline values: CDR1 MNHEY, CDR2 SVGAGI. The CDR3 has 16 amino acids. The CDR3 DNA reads TGTGCCAGCAGTTACTTGGGACCGTCCTCTGGAAACACCATATATTTT. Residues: CASSYLGPSSGNTIYF.

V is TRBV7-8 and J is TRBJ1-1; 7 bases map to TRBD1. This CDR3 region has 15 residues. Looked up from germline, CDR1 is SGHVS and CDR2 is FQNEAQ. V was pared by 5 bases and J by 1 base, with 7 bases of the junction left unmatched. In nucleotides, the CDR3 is TGTGCCAGCAGCCCCCGACAGGGAGGGAACACTGAAGCTTTCTTT. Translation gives CASSPRQGGNTEAFF.

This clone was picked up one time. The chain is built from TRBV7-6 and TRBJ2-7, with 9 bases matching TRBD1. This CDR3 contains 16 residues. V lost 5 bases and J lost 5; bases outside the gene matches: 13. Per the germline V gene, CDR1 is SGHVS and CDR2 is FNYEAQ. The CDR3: CASSPRARDRVHEQYF. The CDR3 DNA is TGTGCCAGCAGCCCCAGGGCGCGGGACAGGGTCCACGAGCAGTACTTC.

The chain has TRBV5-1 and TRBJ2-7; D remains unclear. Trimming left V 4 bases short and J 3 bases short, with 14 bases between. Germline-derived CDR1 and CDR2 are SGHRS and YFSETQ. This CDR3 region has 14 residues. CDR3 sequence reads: CASSIMGTGYEQYF. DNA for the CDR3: TGCGCCAGCAGCATAATGGGTACCGGCTACGAGCAGTACTTC.

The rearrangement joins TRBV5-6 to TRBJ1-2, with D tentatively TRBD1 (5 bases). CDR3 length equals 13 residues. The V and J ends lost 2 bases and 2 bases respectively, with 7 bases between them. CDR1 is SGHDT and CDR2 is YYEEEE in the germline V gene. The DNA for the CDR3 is TGTGCCAGCAGCTTCGGGGCCAACTATGGCTACACCTTC. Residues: CASSFGANYGYTF.

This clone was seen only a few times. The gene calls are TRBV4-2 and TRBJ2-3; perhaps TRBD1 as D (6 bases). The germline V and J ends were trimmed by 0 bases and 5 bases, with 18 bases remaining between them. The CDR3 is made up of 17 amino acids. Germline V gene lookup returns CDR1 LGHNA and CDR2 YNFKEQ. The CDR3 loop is CASSQDRSGQGGDTQYF. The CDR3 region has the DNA TGTGCCAGCAGCCAAGATCGGAGCGGCCAAGGGGGAGATACGCAGTATTTT.